Listed here is a single T cell receptor (beta chain). Trimming removed 7 bases from V and 1 base from J, with 9 bases in between. Germline V gene lookup returns CDR1 SQVTM and CDR2 ANQGSEA. The length of the CDR3 is 12 residues. This sample is part of a study of blood T cell repertoires in COVID-19. Looking at the study overall: T cells, B-cell-depleted T cells, or PBMCs supplied cDNA or gDNA.

In the authors' methods: For nucleated cells, counts were estimated from reference gene primer amplification. The repertoire was sequenced with immunoSEQ multiplex PCR; TCRdb's copy has only in-frame clones and lacks some. V and J calls and clone size follow that table, whereas D and trimming were derived from the DNA. Here the sample spans approximately 120,000 clones, roughly 85% being singletons. The chain carries TRBV29-1 and TRBJ2-3; D may be TRBD1 (5 bases). The sequencing sample was made of peripheral blood. The origin of this receptor is a woman of 80 years or more with COVID-19, enrolled during active disease. The CDR3 is CSGKTGTDTQYF. CDR3 DNA: TGCAGCGGAAAGACAGGCACAGATACGCAGTATTTT.